One and the same sample provided the 16 T cell receptor beta chains below, sequenced in a study of blood T cell repertoires in COVID-19. The method was immunoSEQ multiplex PCR; TCRdb's version includes in-frame clones alone and lacks a portion of them. The data show 70,000 to 90,000 clones, approximately 79% seen once. Sequenced material: peripheral blood. Every receptor here comes from a human donor with acute or convalescent COVID-19. The donor label of this sample is uncertain.

This clone appeared a single time. The gene calls are TRBV6-5 and TRBJ1-5; TRBD1 is a possible D gene (6 bases). The CDR3 has 16 residues. Germline V CDR1 and CDR2: MNHEY, SVGAGI. Trimming removed 4 bases at V and 4 bases at J, with 17 bases between. Here the CDR3 reads CASSFYRTVINQPQHF. The DNA of the CDR3 is TGTGCCAGCAGTTTCTATCGGACAGTCATTAATCAGCCCCAGCATTTT.

This clone was found once. The chain links TRBV7-6 to TRBJ1-3, with D maybe TRBD1 (6 bases). V lost 2 bases and J lost 0, with 14 bases in between. Germline CDR1 is SGHVS and CDR2 is FNYEAQ. CDR3 length: 17 residues. The CDR3 DNA sequence: TGTGCCAGCAGCTTAACTCTGGGACACCTCTCTGGAAACACCATATATTTT. Its protein is CASSLTLGHLSGNTIYF. Using reference TRBV7-6 and TRBJ1-3 for the parts outside the CDR3, the full variable domain is GAGVSQSPRYKVTKRGQDVALRCDPISGHVSLYWYRQALGQGPEFLTYFNYEAQQDKSGLPNDRFSAERPEGSISTLTIQRTEQRDSAMYRCASSLTLGHLSGNTIYFGEGSWLTVV.

This clone was seen a few times. V and J are TRBV28 and TRBJ2-3; 7 bases map to TRBD2. Germline V lookup: CDR1 MDHEN, CDR2 SYDVKM. The CDR3 contains 17 residues. The ends lost 2 bases at V and 3 bases at J; junction bases unmatched: 11. CDR3 protein: CASSLNRRESLTDTQYF. CDR3 nucleotide sequence: TGTGCCAGCAGTTTAAATAGGCGGGAGTCCCTAACAGATACGCAGTATTTT.

The gene calls are TRBV3-1 (or the pseudogene TRBV3-2) and TRBJ2-1, with 7 bases identical to TRBD2. V dropped 6 bases and J dropped 1; count of bases not matched to a gene: 9. Germline V gene sequence: CDR1 LGHDT, CDR2 YNNKEL (reference sequence). The CDR3 spans 16 residues. The CDR3 sequence is CASRLNNGGSYNEQFF. Here the CDR3 DNA reads TGTGCCAGCAGGCTTAATAACGGGGGGTCCTACAATGAGCAGTTCTTC.

V usage is TRBV6-5 and J usage is TRBJ2-1; D gene uncertain. The CDR3 loop spans 11 amino acids. V gave up 7 bases and J gave up 10 bases, with 11 bases separating them. CDR1 and CDR2 (germline): MNHEY, SVGAGI. This CDR3 reads CASTALGEQFF. The CDR3 DNA reads as TGTGCCAGCACCGCCCTAGGAGAGCAGTTCTTC.

The chain has TRBV6-6 and TRBJ2-7, with 7 positions matching TRBD2. V trimming: 11 bases; J trimming: 2 bases; junction bases outside the gene matches: 9. Germline V gene lookup returns CDR1 MNHNY and CDR2 SVGAGI (reference sequence). The CDR3 is 13 amino acids. CDR3 coding DNA: TGTGCCTCCAGGGAGGGGACCACCTACGAGCAGTACGTC. Its protein is CASREGTTYEQYV.

The chain couples TRBV15 to TRBJ1-3; 11 bases line up with TRBD1. The CDR3 loop spans 17 amino acids. Per germline, CDR1 LNHNV and CDR2 YYDKDF (reference sequence). V gave up 3 bases and J gave up 7 bases; unmatched junction bases: 11. The CDR3 DNA sequence: TGTGCCACCAGCAGTACCCGGGACAGGGGGTTCTCCAACACCATATATTTT. Protein: CATSSTRDRGFSNTIYF.

The J gene is TRBJ1-1, the V gene TRBV18; 9 nucleotides match TRBD1. V lost 6 bases to trimming and J lost 1 base; unmatched junction nucleotides: 9. This CDR3 comprises 16 residues. CDR1 is KGHSH, CDR2 LQKENI, per germline. In DNA form, the CDR3 reads TGTGCCAGCTCGCCCGACAGGGGGGCGGGGAACACTGAAGCTTTCTTT. Translated, it gives CASSPDRGAGNTEAFF.

The J gene is TRBJ2-7, the V gene TRBV25-1; perhaps TRBD1 as D (6 bases). CDR3 size: 14 residues. Germline loops: CDR1 MGHDK, CDR2 SYGVNS. The V gene lost 8 bases and the J gene lost 3 bases, with 17 bases spanning the gap. The CDR3 bases are TGTGCCAGCTTAAGGGGGTCCCCCCTCTACGAGCAGTACTTC. It yields the protein CASLRGSPLYEQYF.

The rearrangement uses TRBV4-1 and TRBJ2-5; the match to TRBD1 covers 7 bases. The CDR3 extends over 15 amino acids. V lost 1 base to trimming and J lost 5 bases; unmatched junction nucleotides: 7. Germline V gene data show CDR1 as MGHRA and CDR2 as YSYEKL. The DNA of the CDR3 is TGCGCCAGCAGCCAAGGGAAAGGGGGCCTGGAGACCCAGTACTTC. Translated, it gives CASSQGKGGLETQYF.

The V call is TRBV7-2, the J call TRBJ1-6; D unclear. The CDR3 sequence is 14 residues long. Germline V gene lookup returns CDR1 SGHTA and CDR2 FQGNSA. Trimming left V 6 bases short and J 4 bases short, with 10 bases between. The CDR3 nucleotides read TGTGCCAGCAGTGCCCGGGAGTATAATTCACCCCTCCACTTT. This translates into CASSAREYNSPLHF.

The J gene is TRBJ1-6, the V gene TRBV7-2; D is perhaps TRBD1 (6 bases). The CDR3 runs to 13 residues. Germline V lookup: CDR1 SGHTA, CDR2 FQGNSA. V dropped 7 bases and J dropped 9 bases, with 13 bases sitting between them. The DNA for the CDR3 is TGTGCCAGCAAGGGGGGGCGCGGTTCACCCCTCCACTTT. It yields the protein CASKGGRGSPLHF. Full variable domain (rest looked up from reference TRBV7-2 and TRBJ1-6): GAGVSQSPSNKVTEKGKDVELRCDPISGHTALYWYRQSLGQGLEFLIYFQGNSAPDKSGLPSDRFSAERTGGSVSTLTIQRTQQEDSAVYLCASKGGRGSPLHFGNGTRLTVT.

The chain is built from TRBV6-1 and TRBJ1-1, with TRBD1 matching over 7 bases. The CDR3 spans 13 residues. Trimming at V came to 7 bases and at J to 8 bases, leaving 10 bases not matched to a gene. Germline lookup yields CDR1 MNHNS and CDR2 SASEGT. The DNA for the CDR3 is TGTGCCAGCACCAATCAGGGGGACCGCGAAGCTTTCTTT. This gives the protein CASTNQGDREAFF.

This chain links TRBV5-1 with TRBJ2-5, with D tentatively TRBD2 (7 bases). Trimming took off 7 bases at V and 5 bases at J, with 12 bases between the two ends. Germline V gene data show CDR1 as SGHRS and CDR2 as YFSETQ. This CDR3 comprises 12 residues. The CDR3 sequence is CASRGARETQYF. In nucleotides, the CDR3 is TGCGCCAGCCGGGGGGCCAGGGAGACCCAGTACTTC.

This sequence joins TRBV18 and TRBJ2-7; 8 bases fit TRBD1. The germline V gene encodes CDR1 KGHSH and CDR2 LQKENI. The CDR3 consists of 14 residues. V dropped 3 bases and J dropped 6; count of bases not matched to a gene: 7. The CDR3 region has the DNA TGTGCCAGCTCACCTTTGACAGGGGACGTCGAGCAGTACTTC. Its translation: CASSPLTGDVEQYF.

The chain employs TRBV7-3 and TRBJ2-2, with 8 bases aligning to TRBD1. V shed 2 bases, J shed 4 bases, and the junction held 6 bases outside the gene matches. The CDR3 consists of 16 residues. Germline lookup yields CDR1 SGHTA and CDR2 FQGTGA. The CDR3 protein is CASSLGYRGTTGELFF. DNA of the CDR3: TGTGCCAGCAGCTTAGGATACAGGGGGACCACCGGGGAGCTGTTTTTT. Full variable domain (missing parts from reference TRBV7-3 and TRBJ2-2): GAGVSQTPSNKVTEKGKYVELRCDPISGHTALYWYRQSLGQGPEFLIYFQGTGAADDSGLPNDRFFAVRPEGSVSTLKIQRTERGDSAVYLCASSLGYRGTTGELFFGEGSRLTVL.